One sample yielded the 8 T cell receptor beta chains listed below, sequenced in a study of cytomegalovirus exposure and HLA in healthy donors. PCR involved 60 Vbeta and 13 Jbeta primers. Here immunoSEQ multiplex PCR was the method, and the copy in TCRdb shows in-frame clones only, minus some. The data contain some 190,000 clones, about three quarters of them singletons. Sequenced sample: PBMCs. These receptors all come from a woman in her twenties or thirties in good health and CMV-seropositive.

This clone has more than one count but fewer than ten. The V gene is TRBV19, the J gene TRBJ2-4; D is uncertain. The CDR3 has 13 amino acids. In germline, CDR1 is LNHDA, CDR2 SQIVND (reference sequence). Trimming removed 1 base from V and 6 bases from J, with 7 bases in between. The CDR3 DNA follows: TGTGCCAGTAGTATAGTCAGCGTAAACATTCAGTACTTC. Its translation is CASSIVSVNIQYF. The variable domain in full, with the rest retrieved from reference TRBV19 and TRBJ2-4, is DGGITQSPKYLFRKEGQNVTLSCEQNLNHDAMYWYRQDPGQGLRLIYYSQIVNDFQKGDIAEGYSVSREKKESFPLTVTSAQKNPTAFYLCASSIVSVNIQYFGAGTRLSVL.

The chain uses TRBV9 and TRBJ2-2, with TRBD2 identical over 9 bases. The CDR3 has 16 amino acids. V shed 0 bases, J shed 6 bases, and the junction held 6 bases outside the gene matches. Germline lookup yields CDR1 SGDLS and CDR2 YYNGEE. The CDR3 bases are TGTGCCAGCAGCGTAGGGGGGACTAGCTTCGCCGGGGAGCTGTTTTTT. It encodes CASSVGGTSFAGELFF.

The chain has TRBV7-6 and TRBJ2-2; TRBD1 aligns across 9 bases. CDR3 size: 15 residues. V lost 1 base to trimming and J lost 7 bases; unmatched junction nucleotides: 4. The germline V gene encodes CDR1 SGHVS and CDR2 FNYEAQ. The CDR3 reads CASSLGYRGLGELFF. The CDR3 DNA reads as TGTGCCAGCAGCTTAGGTTACAGGGGGCTCGGGGAGCTGTTTTTT.

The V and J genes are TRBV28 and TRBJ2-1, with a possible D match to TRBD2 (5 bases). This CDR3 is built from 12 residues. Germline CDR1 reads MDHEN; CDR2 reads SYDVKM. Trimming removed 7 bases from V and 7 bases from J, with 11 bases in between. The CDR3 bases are TGTGCCAGCAACCTAGCTTTAAATGAGCAGTTCTTC. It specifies CASNLALNEQFF.

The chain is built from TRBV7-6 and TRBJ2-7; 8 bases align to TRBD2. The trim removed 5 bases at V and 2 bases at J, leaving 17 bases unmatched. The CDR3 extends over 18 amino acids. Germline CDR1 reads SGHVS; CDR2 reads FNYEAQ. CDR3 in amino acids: CASSRPREGGQHPYEQYF. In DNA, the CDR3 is TGTGCCAGCAGCCGCCCCCGGGAGGGGGGCCAGCACCCCTACGAGCAGTACTTC.

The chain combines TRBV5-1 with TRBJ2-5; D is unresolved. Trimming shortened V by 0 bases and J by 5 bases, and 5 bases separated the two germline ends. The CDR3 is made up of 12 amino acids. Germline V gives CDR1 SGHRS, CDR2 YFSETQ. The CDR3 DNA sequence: TGCGCCAGCAGCTTGGCCATGGAGACCCAGTACTTC. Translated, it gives CASSLAMETQYF.

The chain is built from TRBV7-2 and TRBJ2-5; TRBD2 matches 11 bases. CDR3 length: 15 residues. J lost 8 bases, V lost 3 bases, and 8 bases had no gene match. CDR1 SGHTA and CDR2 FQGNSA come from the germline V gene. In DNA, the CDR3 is TGTGCCAGCAGCTTCCGACTAGCGGGGAGGCCTACCCAGTACTTC. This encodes CASSFRLAGRPTQYF.

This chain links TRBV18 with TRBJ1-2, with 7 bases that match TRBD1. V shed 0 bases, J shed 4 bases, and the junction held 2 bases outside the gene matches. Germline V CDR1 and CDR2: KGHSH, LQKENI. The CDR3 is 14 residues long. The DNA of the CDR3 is TGTGCCAGCTCACCACCGGGACAGCTCTATGGCTACACCTTC. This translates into CASSPPGQLYGYTF.